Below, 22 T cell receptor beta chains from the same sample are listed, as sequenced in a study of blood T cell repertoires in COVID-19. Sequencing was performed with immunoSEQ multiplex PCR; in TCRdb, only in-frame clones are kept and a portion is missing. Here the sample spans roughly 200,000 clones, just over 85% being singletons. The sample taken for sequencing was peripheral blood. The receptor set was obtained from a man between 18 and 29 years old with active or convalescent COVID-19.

The CDR3 nucleotides are TGTGCCACCAGTCCCAACCCCGGACTGGGTAGTGGGACCCAGTACTTC. Amino acid sequence: CATSPNPGLGSGTQYF. The rearrangement uses TRBV24-1 and TRBJ2-5, with D possibly TRBD2 on 5 matching bases. Trimming took 6 bases from V and 7 from J, leaving 23 bases between them. Germline V gene data show CDR1 as KGHDR and CDR2 as SFDVKD. The CDR3 covers 16 residues.

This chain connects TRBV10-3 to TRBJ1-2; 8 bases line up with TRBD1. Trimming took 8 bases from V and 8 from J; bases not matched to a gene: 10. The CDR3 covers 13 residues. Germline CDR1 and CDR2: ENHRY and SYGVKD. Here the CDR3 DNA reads TGTGCCATCGGAAAAGACAGGGGTCGAGGCTACACCTTC. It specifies CAIGKDRGRGYTF.

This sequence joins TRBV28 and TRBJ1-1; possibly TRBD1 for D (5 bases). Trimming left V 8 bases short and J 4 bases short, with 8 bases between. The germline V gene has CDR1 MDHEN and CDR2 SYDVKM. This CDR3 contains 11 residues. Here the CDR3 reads CASLGGTEAFF. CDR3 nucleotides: TGTGCCAGCTTGGGGGGCACTGAAGCTTTCTTT. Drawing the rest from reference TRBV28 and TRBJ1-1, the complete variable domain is DVKVTQSSRYLVKRTGEKVFLECVQDMDHENMFWYRQDPGLGLRLIYFSYDVKMKEKGDIPEGYSVSREKKERFSLILESASTNQTSMYLCASLGGTEAFFGQGTRLTVV.

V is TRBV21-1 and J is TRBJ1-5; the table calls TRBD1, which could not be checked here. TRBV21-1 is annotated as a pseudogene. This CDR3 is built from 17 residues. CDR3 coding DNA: TGTGCCAGCAGCAAGGTGGGACAGAAGATAAGCAATCAGCCCCAGCATTTT. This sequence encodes CASSKVGQKISNQPQHF.

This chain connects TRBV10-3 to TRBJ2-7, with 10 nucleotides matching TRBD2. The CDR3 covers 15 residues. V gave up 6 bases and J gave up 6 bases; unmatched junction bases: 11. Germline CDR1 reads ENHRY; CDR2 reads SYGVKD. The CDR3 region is CAISWASGRFSEQYF. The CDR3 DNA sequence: TGTGCCATCAGCTGGGCTAGCGGGAGATTCAGCGAGCAGTACTTC.

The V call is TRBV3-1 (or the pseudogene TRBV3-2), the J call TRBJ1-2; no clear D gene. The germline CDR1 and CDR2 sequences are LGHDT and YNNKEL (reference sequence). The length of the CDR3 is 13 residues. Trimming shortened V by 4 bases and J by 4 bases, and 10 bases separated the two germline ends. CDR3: CASSPGIGYGYTF. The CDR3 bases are TGTGCCAGCAGCCCGGGGATAGGCTATGGCTACACCTTC.

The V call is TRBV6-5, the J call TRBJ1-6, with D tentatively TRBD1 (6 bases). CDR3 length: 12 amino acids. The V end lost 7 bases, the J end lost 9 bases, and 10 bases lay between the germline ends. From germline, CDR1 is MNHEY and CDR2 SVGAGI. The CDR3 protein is CASTQGSSPLHF. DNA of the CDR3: TGTGCCAGCACCCAGGGGAGTTCACCCCTCCACTTT.

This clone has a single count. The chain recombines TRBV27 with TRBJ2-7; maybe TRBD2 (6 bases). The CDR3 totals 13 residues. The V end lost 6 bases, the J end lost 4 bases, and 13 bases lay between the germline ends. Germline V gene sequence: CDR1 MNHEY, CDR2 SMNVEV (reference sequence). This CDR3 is CASRLETSYEQYF. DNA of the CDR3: TGTGCCAGCAGGTTAGAGACTAGTTACGAGCAGTACTTC.

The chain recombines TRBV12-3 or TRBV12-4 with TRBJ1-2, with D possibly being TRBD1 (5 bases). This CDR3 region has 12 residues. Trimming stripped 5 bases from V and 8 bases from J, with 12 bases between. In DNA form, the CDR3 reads TGTGCCAGCAGTATCGAGGGGAGGGGCTACACCTTC. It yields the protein CASSIEGRGYTF.

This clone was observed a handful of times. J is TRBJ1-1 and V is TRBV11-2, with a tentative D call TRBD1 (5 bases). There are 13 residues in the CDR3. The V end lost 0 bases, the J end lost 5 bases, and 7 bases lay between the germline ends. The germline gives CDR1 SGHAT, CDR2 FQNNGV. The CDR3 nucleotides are TGTGCCAGCAGCTTAGAACGGGGGACTGAAGCTTTCTTT. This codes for CASSLERGTEAFF.

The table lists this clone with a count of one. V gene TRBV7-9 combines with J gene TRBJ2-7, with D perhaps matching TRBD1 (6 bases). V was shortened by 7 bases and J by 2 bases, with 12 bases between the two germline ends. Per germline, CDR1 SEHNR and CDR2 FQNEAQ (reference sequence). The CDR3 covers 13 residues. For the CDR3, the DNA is TGTGCCAGCACCCTACAGGGCACCTACGAGCAGTACTTC. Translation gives CASTLQGTYEQYF. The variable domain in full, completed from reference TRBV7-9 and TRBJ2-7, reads DTGVSQNPRHKITKRGQNVTFRCDPISEHNRLYWYRQTLGQGPEFLTYFQNEAQLEKSRLLSDRFSAERPKGSFSTLEIQRTEQGDSAMYLCASTLQGTYEQYFGPGTRLTVT.

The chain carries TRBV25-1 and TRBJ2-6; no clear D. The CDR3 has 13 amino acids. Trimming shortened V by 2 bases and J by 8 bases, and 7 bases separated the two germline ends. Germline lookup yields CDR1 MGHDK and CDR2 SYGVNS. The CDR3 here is CASSEIGSNVLTF. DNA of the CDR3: TGTGCCAGCAGTGAAATCGGGTCCAACGTCCTGACTTTC.

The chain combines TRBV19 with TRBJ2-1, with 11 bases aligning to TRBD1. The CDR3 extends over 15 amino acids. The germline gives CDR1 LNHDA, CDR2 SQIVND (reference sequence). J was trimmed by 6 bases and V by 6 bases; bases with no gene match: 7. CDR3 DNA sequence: TGTGCCAGTAGCTCCGCCGGGACAGGGGGCAATGAGCAGTTCTTC. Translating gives CASSSAGTGGNEQFF.

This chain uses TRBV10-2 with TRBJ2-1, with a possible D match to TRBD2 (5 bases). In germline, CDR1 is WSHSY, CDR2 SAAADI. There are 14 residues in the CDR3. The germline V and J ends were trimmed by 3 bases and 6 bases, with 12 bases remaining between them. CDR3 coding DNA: TGCGCCAGCAGTGATATAGCGCAACCCAATGAGCAGTTCTTC. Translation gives CASSDIAQPNEQFF.

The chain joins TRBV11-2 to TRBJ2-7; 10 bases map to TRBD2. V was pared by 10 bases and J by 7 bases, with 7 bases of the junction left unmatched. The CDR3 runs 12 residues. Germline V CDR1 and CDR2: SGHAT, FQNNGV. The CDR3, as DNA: TGTGCCACCGCAGCGGGAGGGGGTGAGCAGTACTTC. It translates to CATAAGGGEQYF.

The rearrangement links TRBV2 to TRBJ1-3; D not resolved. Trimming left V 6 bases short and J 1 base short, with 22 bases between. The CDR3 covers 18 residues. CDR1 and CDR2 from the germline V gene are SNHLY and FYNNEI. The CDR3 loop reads CASRPPGEQVRSGNTIYF. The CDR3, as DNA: TGTGCCAGCAGGCCTCCGGGAGAACAAGTCAGATCTGGAAACACCATATATTTT.

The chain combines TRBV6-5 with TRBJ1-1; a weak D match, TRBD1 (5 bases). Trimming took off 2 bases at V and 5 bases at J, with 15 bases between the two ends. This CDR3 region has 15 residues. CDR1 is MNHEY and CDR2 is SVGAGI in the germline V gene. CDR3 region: CASSYSGALGTEAFF. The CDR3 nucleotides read TGTGCCAGCAGTTACAGTGGGGCCCTGGGGACTGAAGCTTTCTTT.

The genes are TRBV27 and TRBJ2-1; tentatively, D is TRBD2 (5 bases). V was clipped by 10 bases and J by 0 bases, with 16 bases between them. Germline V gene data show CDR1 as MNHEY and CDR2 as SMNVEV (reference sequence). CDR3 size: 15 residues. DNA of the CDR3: TGTGCCACCTCAGACTCCGGAGGCTCCTACAATGAGCAGTTCTTC. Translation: CATSDSGGSYNEQFF.

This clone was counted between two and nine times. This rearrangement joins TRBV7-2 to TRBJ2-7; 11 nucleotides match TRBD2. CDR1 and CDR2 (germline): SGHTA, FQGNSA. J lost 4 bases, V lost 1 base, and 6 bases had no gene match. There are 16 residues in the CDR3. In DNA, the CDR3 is TGTGCCAGCAGCTTAGGTACTAGCGGGAGAGTGTACGAGCAGTACTTC. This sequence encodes CASSLGTSGRVYEQYF.

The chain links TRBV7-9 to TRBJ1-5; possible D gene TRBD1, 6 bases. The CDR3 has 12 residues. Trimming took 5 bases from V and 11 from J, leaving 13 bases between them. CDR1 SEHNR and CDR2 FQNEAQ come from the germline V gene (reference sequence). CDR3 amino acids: CASSLGHRAQHF. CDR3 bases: TGTGCCAGCAGCCTAGGTCACAGGGCCCAGCATTTT.

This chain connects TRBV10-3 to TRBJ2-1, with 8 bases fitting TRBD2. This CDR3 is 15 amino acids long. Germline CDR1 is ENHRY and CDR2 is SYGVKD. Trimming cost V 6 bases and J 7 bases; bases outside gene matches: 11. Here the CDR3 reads CAIRGNSGVGNEQFF. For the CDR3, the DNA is TGTGCCATCAGAGGAAATAGCGGGGTGGGGAATGAGCAGTTCTTC.

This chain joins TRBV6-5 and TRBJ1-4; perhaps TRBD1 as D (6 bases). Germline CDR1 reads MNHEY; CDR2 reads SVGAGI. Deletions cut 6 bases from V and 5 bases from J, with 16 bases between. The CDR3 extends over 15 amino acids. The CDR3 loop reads CASRPHGTLNEKLFF. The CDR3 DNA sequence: TGTGCCAGCAGACCTCACGGGACACTGAATGAAAAACTGTTTTTT.